The rows below give T cell receptor beta chains drawn from one sample of a study of T cells in Graves' hyperthyroidism and ophthalmopathy. One entry per CDR3 protein results from TCRdb running MiXCR on the multiplex PCR reads. The sample holds approximately 370,000 distinct CDR3 sequences; 17% are singletons and the top ten take around a third. The sample taken for sequencing was blood. The receptors were sampled from a woman in her thirties with Graves' hyperthyroidism that later progressed to Graves' ophthalmopathy. Each CDR3 is given with its conserved first and last residue.

TRBV15	TRBJ1-1	CATSTETNTEAFF
TRBV28	TRBJ2-7	CASSRHDYEQYF
TRBV6-5	TRBJ2-1	CASSHSGGRASDEQFF
TRBV27	TRBJ1-1	CASSFSGNTEAFF
TRBV27	TRBJ2-7	CASSVVWSQERSYEQYF
TRBV5-1	TRBJ2-1	CASSLTPGGGNEQFF
TRBV28	TRBJ2-5	CASSFNRGRETQYF
TRBV7-2	TRBJ2-7	CASSLSPGHHEQYF
TRBV19	TRBJ1-1	CASYTRWQKNTEAFF
TRBV5-1	TRBJ1-1	CASSLAGSTEAFF
TRBV24-1	TRBJ2-2	CATSLSGTNTGELFF
TRBV2	TRBJ2-4	CASSVWLAGDIQYF
TRBV5-1	-	CASSLTRYEQFF
TRBV28	TRBJ2-7	CASSFLGTTYEQYF
TRBV20-1	TRBJ2-1	CSASTGFNEQFF
TRBV6-1	TRBJ2-3	CASSMGLAGGPDTDTQYF
TRBV28	TRBJ1-3	CASSPQGPASGNTIYF
TRBV19	TRBJ2-1	CASSIVAESSYNEQFF
TRBV6-1	TRBJ2-2	CASSWTGGKNTGELFF
TRBV11-2	TRBJ2-7	CASSLVVSGETYEQYF
TRBV29-1	TRBJ1-2	CSGRGLYGYTF
TRBV2	TRBJ1-2	CASSDGRYSYGYTF
TRBV30	TRBJ1-2	CAWSGTGGDYGYTF
TRBV5-1	TRBJ2-5	CASSLTGGLQETQYF
TRBV30	TRBJ2-4	CAWRRIAKNIQYF
TRBV13	TRBJ2-7	CASSTTHGSPYEQYF
TRBV7-8	TRBJ2-7	CASSFYPGSSYEQYF
TRBV5-1	TRBJ1-2	CASRGVKTGPTVGGYTF
TRBV7-9	TRBJ1-1	CASSSAGGTAGPIF
TRBV6-6	TRBJ1-1	CASSYRGGTARMNTKAFF
TRBV29-1	TRBJ2-7	CSVFTGAPEQYF
TRBV6-1	TRBJ1-3	CASSGRLTGNTIYF
TRBV28	TRBJ1-4	CASSPGETGEKLFF
TRBV6-2/TRBV6-3	TRBJ2-1	CASSYVIAGGSYNEQFF
TRBV2	TRBJ2-7	CASSFVLEQYF
TRBV4-1	TRBJ1-5	CASSQEVGAGNQPQHF
TRBV5-1	TRBJ2-1	CASRPLLGQGSGEQFF
TRBV5-1	TRBJ1-5	CASTSRGQTNQPQHF
TRBV7-8	TRBJ1-5	CASSSSDPNQPQHF
TRBV13	TRBJ2-3	CASSSRRGRGDTQYF
TRBV2	TRBJ2-2	CASGRDRLDTGELFF
TRBV5-4	TRBJ2-3	CASSLTGLREDTQYF
TRBV12-3/TRBV12-4	TRBJ1-1	CASSFGGAEAFF
TRBV28	TRBJ2-1	CASSFLGTGGYNEQFF
TRBV2	TRBJ1-4	CASSGPGQSNEKLFF
TRBV15	TRBJ2-7	CATSRSLSSYEQYF
TRBV7-6	TRBJ1-1	CASSSRGTGGSTEAFF
TRBV19	TRBJ2-1	CASSIRTSGSNEQFF
TRBV20-1	TRBJ2-1	CSASGTSGSSYNEQFF
TRBV27	TRBJ2-7	CASSLLPDISYEQYF
TRBV28	TRBJ1-2	CASSSPYRAGGYAF
TRBV6-1	TRBJ1-2	CASRIEQGLNYGYTF
TRBV18	TRBJ2-1	CASSPTGPGEQFF
TRBV6-2/TRBV6-3	TRBJ1-4	CASYGGLATNEKLFF
TRBV28	TRBJ1-1	CASSLSPDTNTEAFF
TRBV20-1	TRBJ2-7	CSARGDVNYEQYF
TRBV24-1	TRBJ1-2	CATSGSGAGYGYTF